The sample holds many counts of the clone carrying this TCR beta chain. As yet, its antigen is unknown. Unique molecular identifiers were incorporated when the TCRbeta library was constructed. In TCRdb, the PCR reads were re-called with MiXCR into one record per CDR3 protein. The profile shows 95,000 to 150,000 distinct CDR3 sequences, more than 20% of them singletons. These data come from a study of T-cell reconstitution after alpha-beta-depleted transplantation in children. Study-wide findings and caveats: Diversity of TCRbeta at day 60 was high in some patients, arising from surviving recipient T cells and thymic progenitors. Approximately two months post-transplant, alpha-beta T cells reportedly originated from several hundred expanded graft clones. Most T-cell counts and diversity one year after the transplant came from T cells that were newly produced.

Germline V gives CDR1 SGHTA, CDR2 FQGNSA. The CDR3 contains 12 residues. Trimming stripped 5 bases from V and 13 bases from J, with 12 bases between. The sequence was collected from a male patient aged 2-10 years who had a stem cell transplant for chronic granulomatous disease, so the T cells may come from the graft donor. The sequencing used PBMCs, mostly from graft donor cells, collected 180 days after TCRalphabeta/CD19-depleted stem cell transplant. The chain is built from TRBV7-2 and TRBJ1-6; D remains ambiguous. CDR3 residues: CASSPFKMPLHF. CDR3 in DNA: TGTGCCAGCAGCCCTTTTAAGATGCCCCTCCACTTT.